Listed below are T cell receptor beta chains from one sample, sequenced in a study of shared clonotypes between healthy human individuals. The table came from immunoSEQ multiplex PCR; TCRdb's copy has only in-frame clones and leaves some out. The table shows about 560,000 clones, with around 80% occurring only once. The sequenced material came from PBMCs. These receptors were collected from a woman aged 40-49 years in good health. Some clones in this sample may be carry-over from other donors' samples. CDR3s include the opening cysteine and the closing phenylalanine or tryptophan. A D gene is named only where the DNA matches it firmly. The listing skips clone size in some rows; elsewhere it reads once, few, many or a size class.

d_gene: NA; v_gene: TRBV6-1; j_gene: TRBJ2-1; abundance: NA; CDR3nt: TGTGCCAGCAGTGGCCTATTTTATCCTGGCTCTAGGAATGAGCAGTTCTTC; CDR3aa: CASSGLFYPGSRNEQFF
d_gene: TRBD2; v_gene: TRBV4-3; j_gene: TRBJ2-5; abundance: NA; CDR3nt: TGCGCCAGCAGCCAATTACTAGCGGGAGTACGGGAGACCCAGTACTTC; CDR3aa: CASSQLLAGVRETQYF
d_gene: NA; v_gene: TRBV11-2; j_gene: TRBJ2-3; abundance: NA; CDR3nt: TGTGCCAGCAGCTTACCCCCCGGACTTTTTACGCAGTATTTT; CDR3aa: CASSLPPGLFTQYF
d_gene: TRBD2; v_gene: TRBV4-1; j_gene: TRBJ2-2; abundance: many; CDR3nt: TGCGCCAGCAGCTTAGCGGGGCGCACCGGGGAGCTGTTTTTT; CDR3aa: CASSLAGRTGELFF
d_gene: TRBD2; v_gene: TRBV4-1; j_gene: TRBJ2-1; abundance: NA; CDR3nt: TGCGCCAGCAGCCAAGCAAGGCTAGCGGGAGGGAATGAGCAGTTCTTC; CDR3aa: CASSQARLAGGNEQFF
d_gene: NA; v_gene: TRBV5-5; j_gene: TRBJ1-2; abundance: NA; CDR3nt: TGTGCCAGCAGCTTGGGGGGAAGCACTAACTATGGCTACACCTTC; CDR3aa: CASSLGGSTNYGYTF
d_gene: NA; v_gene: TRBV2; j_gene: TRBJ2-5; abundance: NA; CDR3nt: TGTGCCAGCAGTGTCAGAAACCAAGAGACCCAGTACTTC; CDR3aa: CASSVRNQETQYF
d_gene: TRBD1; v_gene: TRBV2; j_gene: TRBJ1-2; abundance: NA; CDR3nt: TGTGCCAGCAGAGCAGGGGGAGACTATGGCTACACCTTC; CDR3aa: CASRAGGDYGYTF
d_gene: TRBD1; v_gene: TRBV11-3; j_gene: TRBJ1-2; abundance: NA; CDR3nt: TGTGCCAGCAGCTTAGCGTCCGGTAGAGACAGGGATGGCTACACCTTC; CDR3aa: CASSLASGRDRDGYTF
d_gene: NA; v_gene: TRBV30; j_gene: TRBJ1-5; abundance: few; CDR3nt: TGTGCCTTGACCTGGGACCTCAATCAGCCCCAGCATTTT; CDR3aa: CALTWDLNQPQHF
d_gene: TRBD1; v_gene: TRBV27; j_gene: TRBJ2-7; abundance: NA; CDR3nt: TGTGCCAGCAGTTCCCAGACAGGGTCCCGCTACGAGCAGTACTTC; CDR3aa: CASSSQTGSRYEQYF
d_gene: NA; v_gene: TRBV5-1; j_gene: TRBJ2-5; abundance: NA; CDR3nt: TGCGCCAGCAGACCTAACCCTGGGGAGGAGACCCAGTACTTC; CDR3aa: CASRPNPGEETQYF
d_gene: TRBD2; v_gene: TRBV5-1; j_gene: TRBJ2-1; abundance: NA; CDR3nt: TGCGCCAGCAGCTTGGCGCCTAGCGGCAATGAGCAGTTCTTC; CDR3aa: CASSLAPSGNEQFF
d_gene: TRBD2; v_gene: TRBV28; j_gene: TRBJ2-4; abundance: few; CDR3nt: TGTGCCAGCAGTCCGGAACCGGGACTATACAAAAACATTCAGTACTTC; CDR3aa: CASSPEPGLYKNIQYF
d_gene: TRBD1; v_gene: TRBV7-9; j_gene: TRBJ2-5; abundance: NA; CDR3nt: TGTGCCAGCAGTCTTAACAGGGGCCAAGAGACCCAGTACTTC; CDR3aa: CASSLNRGQETQYF
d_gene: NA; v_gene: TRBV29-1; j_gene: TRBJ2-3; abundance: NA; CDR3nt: TGCAGCATGCGGACATCAAGCACAGATACGCAGTATTTT; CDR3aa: CSMRTSSTDTQYF
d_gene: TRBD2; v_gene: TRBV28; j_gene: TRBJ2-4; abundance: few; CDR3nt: TGTGCCAGTTCCTCCCGGGAGGGTGGAAGGAGTCAGTACTTC; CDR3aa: CASSSREGGRSQYF
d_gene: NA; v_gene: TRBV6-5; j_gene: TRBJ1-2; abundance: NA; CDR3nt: TGTGCCAGCAGGAGGGGGGGAGGAAACTATGGCTACACCTTC; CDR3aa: CASRRGGGNYGYTF
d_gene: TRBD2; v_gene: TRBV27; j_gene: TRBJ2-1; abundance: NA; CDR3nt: TGTGCCAGCAGTTTAGGACTAGCGGGTAATGAGCAGTTCTTC; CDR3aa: CASSLGLAGNEQFF
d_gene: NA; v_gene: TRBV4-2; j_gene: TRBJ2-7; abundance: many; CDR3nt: TGTGCCAGCAGCCAAGAATTTGGCGGGGCCTCCTACGAGCAGTACTTC; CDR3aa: CASSQEFGGASYEQYF
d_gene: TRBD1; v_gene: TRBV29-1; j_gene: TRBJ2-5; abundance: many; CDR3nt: TGCAGCGGCCGGGACAGGGTATCAGAGACCCAGTACTTC; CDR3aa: CSGRDRVSETQYF
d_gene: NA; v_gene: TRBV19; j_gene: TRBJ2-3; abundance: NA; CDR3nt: TGTGCCAGTAGTACTAACGGGGGGCAGTTGACAGATACGCAGTATTTT; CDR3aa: CASSTNGGQLTDTQYF
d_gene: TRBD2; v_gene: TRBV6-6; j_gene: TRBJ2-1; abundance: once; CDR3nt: TGTGCCAGCAGTTACTCTGGCGGGAGGGGGGCCAATGAGCAGTTCTTC; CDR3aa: CASSYSGGRGANEQFF
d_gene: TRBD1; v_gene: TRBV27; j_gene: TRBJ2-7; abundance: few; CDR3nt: TGTGCCAGCAGTTTGTCGGGACAGCTTTTGGGCGAGCAGTACTTC; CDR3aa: CASSLSGQLLGEQYF
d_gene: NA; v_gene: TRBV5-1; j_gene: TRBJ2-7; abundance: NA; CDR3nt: TGCGCCAGCAGCTTGGGGGTGGAGAGCTCCTACGAGCAGTACTTC; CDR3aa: CASSLGVESSYEQYF
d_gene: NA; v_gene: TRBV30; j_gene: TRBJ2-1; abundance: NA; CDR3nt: TGTGCCTGGAACCGAGGCTCCTACAATGAGCAGTTCTTC; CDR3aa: CAWNRGSYNEQFF
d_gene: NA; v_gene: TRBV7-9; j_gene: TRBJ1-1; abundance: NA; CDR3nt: TGTGCCAGCAGCTTAGTCCAGAACACTGAAGCTTTCTTT; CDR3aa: CASSLVQNTEAFF
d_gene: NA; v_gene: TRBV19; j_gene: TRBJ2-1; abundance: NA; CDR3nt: TGCGCCAGTAGTCCAAGCTCCTACAATGAGCAGTTCTTC; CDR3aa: CASSPSSYNEQFF
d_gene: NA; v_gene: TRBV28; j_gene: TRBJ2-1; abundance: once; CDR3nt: TGTGCCAGCAGCCGACCCACGGGTGGCGTATACAATGAGCAGTTCTTC; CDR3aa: CASSRPTGGVYNEQFF
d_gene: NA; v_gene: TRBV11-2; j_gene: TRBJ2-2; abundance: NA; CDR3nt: TGTGCCAGCAGCTTAGAAGTTATCGGGGAGCTGTTTTTT; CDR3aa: CASSLEVIGELFF
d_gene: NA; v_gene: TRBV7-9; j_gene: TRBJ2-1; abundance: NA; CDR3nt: TGTGCCAGCAGCTTAGCGGGGGAAGGGCGTATATGGTTCTTC; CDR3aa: CASSLAGEGRIWFF
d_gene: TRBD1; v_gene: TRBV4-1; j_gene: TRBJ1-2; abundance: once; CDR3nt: TGCGCCAGCAGCCAAGCTGGACAGGGGGCGAGGGGCTACACCTTC; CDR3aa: CASSQAGQGARGYTF
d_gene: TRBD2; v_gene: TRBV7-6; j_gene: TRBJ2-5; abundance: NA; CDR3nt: TGTGCCAGCAGCTCCCTAGCGGGTCAGCAAGAGACCCAGTACTTC; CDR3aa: CASSSLAGQQETQYF
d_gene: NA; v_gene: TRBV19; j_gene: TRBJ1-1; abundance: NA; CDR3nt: TGTGCCAGTAGTATAGATATAGGGGGAATCGGGGCAGAAGCTTTCTTT; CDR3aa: CASSIDIGGIGAEAFF
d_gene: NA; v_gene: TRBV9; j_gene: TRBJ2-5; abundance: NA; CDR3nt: TGTGCCAGCAGCATGGGGGCCTTACGTCTGGAGACCCAGTACTTC; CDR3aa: CASSMGALRLETQYF
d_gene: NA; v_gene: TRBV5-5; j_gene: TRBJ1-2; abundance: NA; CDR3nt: TGTGCCAGCAGCTTGGGGCACGGAAATTTCTATGGCTACACCTTC; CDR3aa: CASSLGHGNFYGYTF
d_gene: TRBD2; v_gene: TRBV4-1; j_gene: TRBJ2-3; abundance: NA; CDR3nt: TGCGCCAGCAGCCGTAGCGGGACTAGCACAGATACGCAGTATTTT; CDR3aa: CASSRSGTSTDTQYF
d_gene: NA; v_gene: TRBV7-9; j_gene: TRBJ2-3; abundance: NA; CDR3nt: TGTGCCACGGGGCCATCCGGCACAGATACGCAGTATTTT; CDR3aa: CATGPSGTDTQYF
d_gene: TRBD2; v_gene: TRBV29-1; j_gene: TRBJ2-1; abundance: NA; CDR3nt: TGCAGCGTTTGGCCCGGCAGGGGGAGGACTAGCGGTTACAATGAGCAGTTCTTC; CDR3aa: CSVWPGRGRTSGYNEQFF
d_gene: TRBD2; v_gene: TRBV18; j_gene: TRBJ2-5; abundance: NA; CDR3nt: TGTGCCAGCTCTCCCTCCCTAGCGGGAGTAGGAGAGACCCAGTACTTC; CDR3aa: CASSPSLAGVGETQYF
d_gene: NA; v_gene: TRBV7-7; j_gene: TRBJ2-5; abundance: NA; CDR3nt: TGTGCCAGCAGTTTTGGCAGGGGTTTCGAGACCCAGTACTTC; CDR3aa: CASSFGRGFETQYF
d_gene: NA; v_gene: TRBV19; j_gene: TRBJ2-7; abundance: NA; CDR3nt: TGTGCCAGTAGTATAGGGTCCGGGGAGTGGAACGAGCAGTACTTC; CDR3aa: CASSIGSGEWNEQYF
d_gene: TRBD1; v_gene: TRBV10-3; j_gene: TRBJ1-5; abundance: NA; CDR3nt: TGTGCCATCAGTGGGGACAGCGATCAGCCCCAGCATTTT; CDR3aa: CAISGDSDQPQHF
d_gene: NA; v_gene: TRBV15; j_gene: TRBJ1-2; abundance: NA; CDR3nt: TGTGCCACCAGCAGAGAGCGGACAGCCGGTGGCTACACCTTC; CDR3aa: CATSRERTAGGYTF
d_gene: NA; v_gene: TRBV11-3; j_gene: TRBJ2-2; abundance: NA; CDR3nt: TGTGCCAGCAGTCTAGGGGGGGACCCCGGGGAGCTGTTTTTT; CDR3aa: CASSLGGDPGELFF